The rows below give T cell receptor beta chains drawn from one sample of a study of lymphopenia after photon versus proton radiotherapy. Assay: immunoSEQ multiplex PCR; the TCRdb copy retains only in-frame clones and omits some. The sample lists approximately 22,000 clones, nearly 85% occurring once. This sample comprised peripheral blood, obtained from a patient treated with proton-based radiotherapy. These receptors were taken from a woman between 65 and 79 years old with pancreatic cancer. Each CDR3 is given with its conserved first and last residue. Each record gives: V gene, clone size, D gene, J gene, CDR3 DNA, CDR3 protein. D genes are given only for firm matches. Only some rows state a clone size, as once, few, many or a class for expanded clones.

TRBV5-6	NA	NA	TRBJ1-1	TGTGCCAGCAGCTTGCGAAGTGCAGGCCTCACTGAAGCTTTCTTT	CASSLRSAGLTEAFF
TRBV2	NA	NA	TRBJ1-1	TGTGCCAGCAGGCTGACCGGAAACACTGAAGCTTTCTTT	CASRLTGNTEAFF
TRBV4-2	NA	TRBD2	TRBJ2-5	TGTGCCAGCAGCCGAACTAGCGGCCAAGAGACCCAGTACTTC	CASSRTSGQETQYF
TRBV2	NA	TRBD2	TRBJ2-7	TGTGCCAGCAGTAGGACTAGCGCGGGTGAGCAGTACTTC	CASSRTSAGEQYF
TRBV30	once	TRBD2	TRBJ2-1	TGTGCCTGGAGTCCGGGACTAGCGGTCCATGAGCAGTTCTTC	CAWSPGLAVHEQFF
TRBV7-3	NA	NA	TRBJ2-7	TGTGCCAGCAGCCAGGGTCGCGGGGACGAGCAGTACTTC	CASSQGRGDEQYF
TRBV5-1	NA	TRBD2	TRBJ2-1	TGCGCCAGCAGCTTGAGGCCTAGCGGGCGGGATGAGCAGTTCTTC	CASSLRPSGRDEQFF
TRBV7-3	NA	TRBD1	TRBJ1-4	TGTGCCAGTAGCTTACTCGGGACAGGAAATGAAAAACTGTTTTTT	CASSLLGTGNEKLFF
TRBV5-1	NA	TRBD1	TRBJ2-1	TGCGCCAGCAGTTCGGGACAGAGCTCCTACAATGAGCAGTTCTTC	CASSSGQSSYNEQFF
TRBV7-6	NA	NA	TRBJ2-7	TGTGCCAGCAGCTTAGAGGCTCTGGGCGAGCAGTACTTC	CASSLEALGEQYF
TRBV6-1	NA	NA	TRBJ2-6	TGTGCCAGAGGAGGGGACAGCTCTGGGGCCAACGTCCTGACTTTC	CARGGDSSGANVLTF
TRBV27	NA	TRBD1	TRBJ2-1	TGTGCCAGCAGTTTACTCAACCCAGGGGGACAGGGGCCCTACAATGAGCAGTTCTTC	CASSLLNPGGQGPYNEQFF
TRBV10-3	NA	NA	TRBJ2-3	TGTGCCATCCAGAGGACAGATACGCAGTATTTT	CAIQRTDTQYF
TRBV6-1	NA	NA	TRBJ2-7	TGTGCCAGCGCAAGGACAGAATACTACGAGCAGTACTTC	CASARTEYYEQYF
TRBV5-8	NA	TRBD1	TRBJ2-2	TGTGCCAGCAGCTTGGGCGGGGACAGGGTCCGGGAGCTGTTTTTT	CASSLGGDRVRELFF
TRBV19	NA	NA	TRBJ1-2	TGTGCCAGTAGTAAGGACCCCAACTATGGCTACACCTTC	CASSKDPNYGYTF
TRBV29-1	medium-sized	NA	TRBJ2-3	TGCAGCGCCTCTCCGGGACTTTCTAGCACAGATACGCAGTATTTT	CSASPGLSSTDTQYF
TRBV5-1	NA	TRBD2	TRBJ2-7	TGCGCCAGCAGCTGGGGGGGACTCACCACCTACGAGCAGTACTTC	CASSWGGLTTYEQYF
TRBV14	few	TRBD1	TRBJ2-5	TGTGCCAGCAGCCTACGACAGGGAATTCAAGAGACCCAGTACTTC	CASSLRQGIQETQYF
TRBV6-5	NA	TRBD2	TRBJ2-7	TGTGCCAGCAGCCGAGGACTAGCGGGTTACGAGCAGTACTTC	CASSRGLAGYEQYF
TRBV7-9	NA	NA	TRBJ2-1	TGTGCCAGCAACTTCGGGACCGAAATTTTGCAGTTCTTC	CASNFGTEILQFF
TRBV19	NA	TRBD1	TRBJ2-5	TGTGCCAGTAGTAAAGGGACAGTACAAGAGACCCAGTACTTC	CASSKGTVQETQYF
TRBV21-1	NA	NA	TRBJ1-4	TGTGCCAGCAGCGAGCGGACACCTGAAATGGGTGCAACTAATGAAAAACTGTTTTTT	CASSERTPEMGATNEKLFF
TRBV19	NA	NA	TRBJ1-4	TGTGCCAGTAGTAGGGAGGCAACTAATGAAAAACTGTTTTTT	CASSREATNEKLFF
TRBV7-3	NA	TRBD2	TRBJ2-5	TGTGCCAGCAGCTCCGGGACTAGCGGGAGTGAGACCCAGTACTTC	CASSSGTSGSETQYF
TRBV7-2	NA	NA	TRBJ2-5	TGTGCCAGCAGCCAGGGCGGAGAGACCCAGTACTTC	CASSQGGETQYF
TRBV5-4	NA	NA	TRBJ2-5	TGTGCCAGCAGCCTGATTGGGGCGGAGACCCAGTACTTC	CASSLIGAETQYF
TRBV9	NA	TRBD2	TRBJ2-3	TGTGCCAGCAGCGTATCGGGAGGGACGGGCGCAGATACGCAGTATTTT	CASSVSGGTGADTQYF
TRBV7-8	NA	NA	TRBJ1-1	TGTGCCAGCAGCACGACAATCACTTTGAACACTGAAGCTTTCTTT	CASSTTITLNTEAFF
TRBV5-1	NA	NA	TRBJ2-1	TGCGCCAGCAGCTTGGTGGCGGGGGCGAGCGGTGAGCAGTTCTTC	CASSLVAGASGEQFF
TRBV9	NA	TRBD1	TRBJ1-1	TGTGCCAGCAGCGCCGCCGGGACAGGGGTTCGTGAAGCTTTCTTT	CASSAAGTGVREAFF
TRBV30	NA	NA	TRBJ1-2	TGTGCCTTTAGGACATATCAGAACTATGGCTACACCTTC	CAFRTYQNYGYTF
TRBV29-1	once	TRBD1	TRBJ2-1	TGCAGCTCTGGGGACAGATACAATGAGCAGTTCTTC	CSSGDRYNEQFF
TRBV28	NA	TRBD1	TRBJ1-2	TGTGCCAGCAGTTCCCACGCAGGGGGGCGACCGTATGGCTACACCTTC	CASSSHAGGRPYGYTF
TRBV7-2	NA	NA	TRBJ2-7	TGTGCCAGCAGCTTAAGACCGGCCGAGCAGTACTTC	CASSLRPAEQYF
TRBV28	once	NA	TRBJ2-7	TGTGCCAGCAGTCAGGGGGGGTTCTACGAGCAGTACTTC	CASSQGGFYEQYF
TRBV7-2	NA	TRBD1	TRBJ2-1	TGTGCCAGCAGCTTAGGGACAGGTCCCTACAATGAGCAGTTCTTC	CASSLGTGPYNEQFF
TRBV10-3	NA	NA	TRBJ1-1	TGTGCCATCGTCTCTGGGAACACTGAAGCTTTCTTT	CAIVSGNTEAFF
TRBV30	NA	NA	TRBJ1-1	TGTGCCTGGAGTAAAACAGGGTATATTGGCACTGAAGCTTTCTTT	CAWSKTGYIGTEAFF
TRBV2	NA	TRBD2	TRBJ2-1	TGTGCCAGCAGTCGTAGCGGGAGCGAGTCCAATGAGCAGTTCTTC	CASSRSGSESNEQFF
TRBV7-2	NA	NA	TRBJ2-7	TGTGCCAGCAGCTTAGCCCAGCGGGCCTACGAGCAGTACTTC	CASSLAQRAYEQYF
TRBV6-5	NA	TRBD1	TRBJ2-7	TGTGCCAGCAGTTCCGGACAGGGGACGAGCTCCTACGAGCAGTACTTC	CASSSGQGTSSYEQYF
TRBV2	NA	TRBD2	TRBJ2-2	TGTGCCAGCAGGGATAGACTAGCGGGAGGTTCGAGCACCGGGGAGCTGTTTTTT	CASRDRLAGGSSTGELFF
TRBV11-3	NA	TRBD1	TRBJ2-5	TGTGCCAGCAGCTCCGGACAGGGCGGAGAGACCCAGTACTTC	CASSSGQGGETQYF
TRBV6-6	NA	TRBD1	TRBJ2-7	TGTGCCAGCAGAAGACAGGGGGCTTCCTACGAGCAGTACTTC	CASRRQGASYEQYF
TRBV13	NA	NA	TRBJ1-1	TGTGCCAGCAGCCAGATGGGTGCAGTGGGCACTGAAGCTTTCTTT	CASSQMGAVGTEAFF
TRBV5-1	NA	TRBD2	TRBJ2-2	TGCGCCAGTCGAGCGGGAGAGTTGCAAACCGGGGAGCTGTTTTTT	CASRAGELQTGELFF
TRBV30	NA	TRBD1	TRBJ1-3	TGTGCCTGGAGTAAGACAGGGGTGGCCATATATTTT	CAWSKTGVAIYF
TRBV5-6	NA	TRBD2	TRBJ2-1	TGTGCCAGCAGCTTGGAGAGAGCGGGGGCCTACAATGAGCAGTTCTTC	CASSLERAGAYNEQFF
TRBV4-1	NA	TRBD1	TRBJ1-2	TGCGCCAGCAGCCAAGATCACGAGGGGACAGGGACCTTTGGTCTTGGCTACACCTTC	CASSQDHEGTGTFGLGYTF
TRBV9	NA	TRBD1	TRBJ1-1	TGTGCCAGCAGCGTTGGACAGGGGTACACTGAAGCTTTCTTT	CASSVGQGYTEAFF
TRBV7-6	NA	NA	TRBJ2-1	TGTGCCAGCAGCTTAAGAAGCGCCAATGAGCAGTTCTTC	CASSLRSANEQFF
TRBV29-1	NA	NA	TRBJ2-1	TGCAGCGTTAGAGAAGACCATTATAACAATGAGCAGTTCTTC	CSVREDHYNNEQFF
TRBV4-3	NA	NA	TRBJ1-5	TGCGCCAGCAGCCAAGATCCTCCGTTCGCCAGCCTGAATCAGCCCCAGCATTTT	CASSQDPPFASLNQPQHF
TRBV10-1	NA	NA	TRBJ2-5	TGCGCCGGACCTCTTAAAAAGGGGGAGACCCAGTACTTC	CAGPLKKGETQYF